The source of this TCR beta chain is a study of T cell responses to AZD1222 COVID-19 vaccine. Whole-study results and caveats: When two AZD1222 doses had been given, Spike-specific TCR breadth and depth rose.

The CDR3 is 14 amino acids. Germline V gene data show CDR1 as MDHEN and CDR2 as SYDVKM. The V end lost 4 bases, the J end lost 10 bases, and 19 bases lay between the germline ends. This clone was detected a few times. The target antigen is unknown. Profiling relied on immunoSEQ multiplex PCR, and the TCRdb table lists in-frame clones only, not all of them. The data hold fewer than 85,000 clones, with over 75% observed a single time. The sequences come from peripheral blood, collected 28 days after the second AZD1222 dose. The clonotype was recovered from an adult who received the AZD1222 COVID-19 vaccine. The V and J genes are TRBV28 and TRBJ1-2; no clear D. The CDR3 DNA sequence: TGTGCCAGCAGTTCCCCGTTTCAGTCAGGTCTCTACACCTTC. This sequence encodes CASSSPFQSGLYTF.